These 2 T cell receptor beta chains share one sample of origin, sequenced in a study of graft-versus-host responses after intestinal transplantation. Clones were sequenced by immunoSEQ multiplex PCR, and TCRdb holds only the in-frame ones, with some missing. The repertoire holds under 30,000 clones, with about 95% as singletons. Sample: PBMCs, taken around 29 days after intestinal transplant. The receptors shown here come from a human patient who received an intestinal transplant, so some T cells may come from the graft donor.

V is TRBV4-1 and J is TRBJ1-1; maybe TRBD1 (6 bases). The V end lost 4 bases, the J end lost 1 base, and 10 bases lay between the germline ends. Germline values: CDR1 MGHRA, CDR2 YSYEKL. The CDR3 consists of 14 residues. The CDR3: CASSRGGSNTEAFF. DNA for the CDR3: TGCGCCAGCAGCCGAGGGGGGTCGAACACTGAAGCTTTCTTT.

The CDR3 loop is CASSLNGGNTEAFF. The CDR3 bases are TGTGCCAGCTCACTCAATGGAGGGAACACTGAAGCTTTCTTT. The chain couples TRBV18 to TRBJ1-1; D is unclear. This CDR3 spans 14 amino acids. V lost 4 bases to trimming and J lost 1 base, with 10 bases between them. Looked up from germline, CDR1 is KGHSH and CDR2 is LQKENI.